The count of the clone carrying this T cell receptor beta chain is one. Its antigen remains unidentified. The data originate from a study of OX40 agonist ivuxolimab in advanced cancers. Across the study: While on treatment, patients had intravenous ivuxolimab at 0.01 to 10 mg/kg every 2 weeks. Three partial responders included one hepatocellular carcinoma patient and two cutaneous melanoma patients. The dose-escalation cohort was about 86% male, with a mean age of 60 years, ranging roughly 20 to 90.

Generated by immunoSEQ multiplex PCR, the TCRdb table keeps only in-frame clones and is missing some. The sample has about 48,000 clones; more than 75% are singletons. Study-level findings and limits: At 0.1-3.0 mg/kg, partial responders had clonal expansion among the lowest observed.

This TCR was sampled from an adult with an advanced solid tumor such as melanoma, head and neck, liver or kidney cancer. This specimen consisted of CD4+ or CD8+ T cells sorted from blood, obtained in a trial of the OX40 agonist ivuxolimab.

CDR3 region: CASSSGQGAGYGYTF. In nucleotides, the CDR3 is TGTGCCAGCAGCTCCGGACAGGGGGCTGGCTATGGCTACACCTTC. The chain recombines TRBV5-5 with TRBJ1-2, with TRBD1 matching 11 bases. Germline CDR1 SGHKS, CDR2 YYEKEE (reference sequence). The ends lost 3 bases at V and 4 bases at J; junction bases unmatched: 5. This CDR3 region has 15 residues.